This TCR beta chain was retrieved from a study of technical replicates of blood from several donors. Sequencing was performed with immunoSEQ multiplex PCR; in TCRdb, only in-frame clones are kept and a portion is missing. The table includes tens of thousands of clones, 92% detected once. The V end lost 2 bases, the J end lost 3 bases, and 8 bases lay between the germline ends. The CDR3 totals 13 residues. Germline CDR1 MDHEN, CDR2 SYDVKM. The V gene is TRBV28, the J gene TRBJ2-7; D is possibly TRBD2 (5 bases). Sequenced input: T cells isolated from PBMCs. The TCR sequence derives from a human donor in good health. The CDR3 sequence: CASSLPRDYEQYF. The DNA of the CDR3 is TGTGCCAGCAGTTTACCTCGGGACTACGAGCAGTACTTC.